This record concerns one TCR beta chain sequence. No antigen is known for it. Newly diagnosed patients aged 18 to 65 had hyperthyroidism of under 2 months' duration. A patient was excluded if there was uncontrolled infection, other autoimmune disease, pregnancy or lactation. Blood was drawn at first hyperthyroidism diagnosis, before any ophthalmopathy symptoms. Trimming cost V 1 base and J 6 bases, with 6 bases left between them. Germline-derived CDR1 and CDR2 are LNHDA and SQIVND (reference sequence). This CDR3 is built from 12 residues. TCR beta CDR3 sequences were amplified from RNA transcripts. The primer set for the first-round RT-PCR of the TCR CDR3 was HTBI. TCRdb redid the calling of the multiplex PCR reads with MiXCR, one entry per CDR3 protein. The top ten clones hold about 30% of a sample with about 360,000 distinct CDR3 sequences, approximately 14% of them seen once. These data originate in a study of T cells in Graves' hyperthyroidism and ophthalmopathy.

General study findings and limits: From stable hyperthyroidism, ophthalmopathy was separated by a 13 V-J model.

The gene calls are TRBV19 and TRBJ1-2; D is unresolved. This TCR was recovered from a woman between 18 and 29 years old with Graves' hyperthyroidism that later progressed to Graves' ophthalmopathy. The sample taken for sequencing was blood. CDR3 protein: CASSIGRNGYTF. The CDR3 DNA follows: TGTGCCAGTAGTATAGGAAGGAATGGCTACACCTTC.